Below, 9 T cell receptor beta chains from the same sample are listed, as sequenced in a study of cytomegalovirus exposure and HLA in healthy donors. The PCR had 60 Vbeta and 13 Jbeta primers. Clones were read by immunoSEQ multiplex PCR, and TCRdb kept only the in-frame ones, dropping some. The data show 150,000 to 200,000 clones, almost 85% seen once. The source material was PBMCs. These receptors were obtained from a boy aged 5-17 years in good health and CMV-seronegative.

V gene TRBV29-1 combines with J gene TRBJ2-7; D is uncertain. V was shortened by 5 bases and J by 5 bases, with 10 bases between the two germline ends. The CDR3 consists of 11 residues. The germline V gene has CDR1 SQVTM and CDR2 ANQGSEA. The CDR3 protein is CSVKSANEQYF. In DNA, the CDR3 is TGCAGCGTTAAAAGCGCCAACGAGCAGTACTTC.

This clone showed up just a few times. Other DNA sequences in this specimen translate into the identical CDR3. The V gene is TRBV2, the J gene TRBJ1-1; the D is unclear. This CDR3 spans 10 amino acids. Trimming left V 6 bases short and J 6 bases short, with 5 bases between. Germline V lookup: CDR1 SNHLY, CDR2 FYNNEI. The CDR3 DNA follows: TGTGCCAGCAGGGGCCCTGAAGCTTTCTTT. It translates to CASRGPEAFF. The full variable domain, completed using reference TRBV2 and TRBJ1-1, is EPEVTQTPSHQVTQMGQEVILRCVPISNHLYFYWYRQILGQKVEFLVSFYNNEISEKSEIFDDQFSVERPDGSNFTLKIRSTKLEDSAMYFCASRGPEAFFGQGTRLTVV.

The chain combines TRBV7-3 with TRBJ2-5; 7 bases line up with TRBD2. The CDR3 is 13 residues long. V was clipped by 5 bases and J by 5 bases; unmatched bases: 5. Looked up from germline, CDR1 is SGHTA and CDR2 is FQGTGA. The CDR3 sequence is CASSLTSVETQYF. The CDR3 DNA sequence: TGTGCCAGCAGCCTTACTAGCGTGGAGACCCAGTACTTC.

The gene calls are TRBV7-3 and TRBJ2-3, with a possible D match to TRBD2 (6 bases). The length of the CDR3 is 14 residues. CDR1 is SGHTA and CDR2 is FQGTGA in the germline V gene. Trimming cost V 1 base and J 4 bases, with 9 bases left between them. The chain's CDR3 is CASSLNTGADTQYF. The DNA for the CDR3 is TGTGCCAGCAGCTTAAATACGGGGGCAGATACGCAGTATTTT.

J is TRBJ1-2 and V is TRBV11-2; perhaps TRBD1 as D (5 bases). The CDR3 totals 13 residues. CDR1 and CDR2 (germline): SGHAT, FQNNGV. Trimming removed 1 base at V and 10 bases at J, with 13 bases between. CDR3 sequence: CASSLGGLSDYTF. As DNA, the CDR3 is TGTGCCAGCAGCTTAGGGGGCCTTAGTGACTACACCTTC.

This sequence joins TRBV27 and TRBJ2-7; no definite D call. The germline gives CDR1 MNHEY, CDR2 SMNVEV (reference sequence). V lost 0 bases, J lost 4 bases, and 7 bases lay in between. This CDR3 has 13 residues. The CDR3 region has the DNA TGTGCCAGCAGTTTATCGGTCAGGTACGAGCAGTACTTC. This translates into CASSLSVRYEQYF.

The count of this clone is one. The genes are TRBV7-2 and TRBJ2-1, with 11 positions matching TRBD1. CDR3 length equals 13 residues. Trimming cost V 10 bases and J 7 bases; bases outside gene matches: 6. Germline lookup yields CDR1 SGHTA and CDR2 FQGNSA. CDR3 sequence reads: CATGTGGENEQFF. DNA for the CDR3: TGTGCCACTGGGACAGGGGGGGAGAATGAGCAGTTCTTC.

The chain combines TRBV5-1 with TRBJ2-7; 9 positions agree with TRBD1. V dropped 5 bases and J dropped 2; count of bases not matched to a gene: 17. The CDR3 length is 18 residues. Germline V gives CDR1 SGHRS, CDR2 YFSETQ. CDR3 in amino acids: CASRLLLRDRVSPYEQYF. Written as DNA, the CDR3 is TGCGCCAGCAGACTACTCCTCCGGGACAGGGTGTCCCCCTACGAGCAGTACTTC.

The chain employs TRBV6-4 and TRBJ1-1; D not certain. From germline, CDR1 is MRHNA and CDR2 SNTAGT. Trimming removed 6 bases from V and 5 bases from J, with 10 bases in between. The CDR3 has 12 residues. CDR3 sequence reads: CASSYLWTEAFF. In DNA form, the CDR3 reads TGTGCCAGCAGCTACCTTTGGACTGAAGCTTTCTTT.